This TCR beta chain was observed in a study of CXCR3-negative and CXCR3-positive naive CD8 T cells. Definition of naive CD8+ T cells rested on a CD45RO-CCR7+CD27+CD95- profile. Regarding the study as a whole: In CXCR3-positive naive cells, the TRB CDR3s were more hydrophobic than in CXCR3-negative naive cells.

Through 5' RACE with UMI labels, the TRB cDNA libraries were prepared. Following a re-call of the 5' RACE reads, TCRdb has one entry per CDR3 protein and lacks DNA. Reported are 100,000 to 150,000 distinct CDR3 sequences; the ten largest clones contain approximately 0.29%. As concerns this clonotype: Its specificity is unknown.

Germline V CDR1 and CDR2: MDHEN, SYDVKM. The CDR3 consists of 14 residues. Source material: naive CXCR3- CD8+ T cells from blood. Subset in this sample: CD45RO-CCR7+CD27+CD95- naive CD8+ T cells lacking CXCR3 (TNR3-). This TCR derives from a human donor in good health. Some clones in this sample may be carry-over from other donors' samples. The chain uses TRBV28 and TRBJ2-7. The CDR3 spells CASSLFGESYEQYF.